The following is a T cell receptor (beta chain) sequence with its context. What it binds is unknown. The data derive from a study of post-analysis software for immune sequencing data. Study in general: Patients with relapsing-remitting, secondary progressive and progressive-relapsing multiple sclerosis courses were all represented.

Study-level findings and limits: Strong same-batch co-clustering of samples appeared with F measure clustering. Controls had significantly higher normalized Chao1 diversity than multiple sclerosis patients. Controls showed lower frequencies than patients for four to six TRBV segments, and TRBV5-6, TRBV5-1 and TRBV20-1 were among these.

Unique molecular identifiers featured in each of the TCR beta cDNA libraries. The source material, about 0.95 to 10 million T cells, gave rise to roughly 0.5 million cDNA molecules. One entry per CDR3 protein, called by TCRdb with MiXCR from the PCR reads. The sample lists some 800,000 distinct CDR3 sequences, about 43% seen once, with approximately 5% in the top ten. CDR1 and CDR2 (germline): DFQATT, SNEGSKA (reference sequence). The CDR3 covers 13 residues. Between the trimmed V and J ends, which lost 5 bases and 6 bases, there was a span of 17 bases. The source is a girl aged 5-17 years with multiple sclerosis. The chain recombines TRBV20-1 with TRBJ2-7, with D perhaps being TRBD1 or TRBD2 (5 bases each). The sequenced sample consisted of blood. The CDR3 DNA follows: TGCAGTGCTCCGAGGGGCAGGGTGGCCGAGCAGTACTTC. It is translated as CSAPRGRVAEQYF.